The rows below give T cell receptor beta chains drawn from one sample of a study of shared clonotypes between healthy human individuals. Repertoires were generated with immunoSEQ multiplex PCR, while TCRdb's copy carries only in-frame clones and drops some. Of fewer than 550,000 clones listed, over 75% are singletons. Sample: PBMCs. All receptors derive from a woman in her forties in good health. Some clones in this sample may be carry-over from other donors' samples. Each CDR3 is given with its conserved first and last residue. A D gene is named only where the DNA matches it firmly. The listing skips clone size in some rows; elsewhere it reads once, few, many or a size class.

d_call | j_call | clone_size | v_call | cdr3_aa | cdr3_nt
NA | TRBJ1-4 | NA | TRBV9 | CASSEQGEKLFF | TGTGCCAGCAGCGAACAGGGAGAAAAACTGTTTTTT
TRBD1 | TRBJ2-5 | NA | TRBV5-4 | CASSQDREETQYF | TGTGCCAGCAGTCAGGACAGGGAAGAGACCCAGTACTTC
NA | TRBJ2-3 | NA | TRBV28 | CASSLSGIGYF | TGTGCCAGCAGTTTATCCGGGATAGGGTATTTT
NA | TRBJ1-4 | NA | TRBV7-2 | CASSRGRGNEKLFF | TGTGCCAGCAGCCGGGGCAGAGGAAATGAAAAACTGTTTTTT
TRBD1 | TRBJ2-1 | NA | TRBV30 | CAWDRGRNEQFF | TGTGCCTGGGACAGGGGGAGAAATGAGCAGTTCTTC
NA | TRBJ2-7 | once | TRBV6-4 | CASTQLGEQYF | TGTGCCAGCACTCAACTGGGAGAGCAGTACTTC
NA | TRBJ2-2 | NA | TRBV7-8 | CASNPNQAANTGELFF | TGTGCCAGCAACCCCAATCAGGCAGCCAACACCGGGGAGCTGTTTTTT
NA | TRBJ1-1 | NA | TRBV27 | CASSRTENTEAFF | TGTGCCAGCAGTCGAACAGAGAACACTGAAGCTTTCTTT
TRBD1 | TRBJ1-3 | NA | TRBV6-6 | CASSYDRDGGNTIYF | TGTGCCAGCAGTTATGACAGGGACGGTGGAAACACCATATATTTT
NA | TRBJ1-1 | few | TRBV19 | CASSIQGNTEAFF | TGTGCCAGTAGTATCCAGGGAAACACTGAAGCTTTCTTT